Below, 4 T cell receptor beta chains from the same sample are listed, as sequenced in a study of shared clonotypes between healthy human individuals. Clones were read by immunoSEQ multiplex PCR, and TCRdb kept only the in-frame ones, dropping some. The top ten clones hold roughly 1.2% of a sample with about 1,900,000 clones, 85% to 95% of them seen once. CD8 cells classed as naive were CD45RO-negative and positively selected for CCR7, excluding terminally differentiated effector memory CD45RA+ cells. What was sequenced was naive CD8+ T cells sorted from blood. These receptors were collected from a man younger than 35 in good health.

The chain uses TRBV7-9 and TRBJ1-2; no firm D call. V lost 2 bases and J lost 7, with 14 bases in between. Germline lookup yields CDR1 SEHNR and CDR2 FQNEAQ (reference sequence). This CDR3 comprises 14 residues. In DNA form, the CDR3 reads TGTGCCAGCAGCTTAACAGCCAGCAGCTTTGGCTACACCTTC. Amino acids: CASSLTASSFGYTF.

This chain joins TRBV11-2 and TRBJ1-1; D is undetermined. The CDR3 has 15 amino acids. Trimming stripped 5 bases from V and 1 base from J, with 14 bases between. Germline V gene data show CDR1 as SGHAT and CDR2 as FQNNGV. The CDR3 region is CASSPRVDGNTEAFF. The CDR3 DNA reads as TGTGCCAGCAGCCCAAGGGTTGACGGGAACACTGAAGCTTTCTTT.

CDR3 sequence (DNA): TGTGCCAGCAGCTTGGCCACGGGGGCAGGCGAGCAGTACTTC. Amino acid sequence: CASSLATGAGEQYF. The chain employs TRBV5-6 and TRBJ2-7; D assignment may be TRBD1 or TRBD2 (6 bases each). The germline CDR1 and CDR2 sequences are SGHDT and YYEEEE. Trimming took 0 bases from V and 6 from J, leaving 13 bases between them. CDR3 length: 14 residues.

The V gene is TRBV27, the J gene TRBJ2-7; 10 nucleotides agree with TRBD1. V shed 5 bases and J 6 bases; nucleotides not matched to a gene: 10. The CDR3 loop spans 15 amino acids. Looked up from germline, CDR1 is MNHEY and CDR2 is SMNVEV (reference sequence). The CDR3 DNA reads TGTGCCAGCAGTCAGTGGACAGGGGGATTAGGCGAGCAGTACTTC. Translating it yields CASSQWTGGLGEQYF.